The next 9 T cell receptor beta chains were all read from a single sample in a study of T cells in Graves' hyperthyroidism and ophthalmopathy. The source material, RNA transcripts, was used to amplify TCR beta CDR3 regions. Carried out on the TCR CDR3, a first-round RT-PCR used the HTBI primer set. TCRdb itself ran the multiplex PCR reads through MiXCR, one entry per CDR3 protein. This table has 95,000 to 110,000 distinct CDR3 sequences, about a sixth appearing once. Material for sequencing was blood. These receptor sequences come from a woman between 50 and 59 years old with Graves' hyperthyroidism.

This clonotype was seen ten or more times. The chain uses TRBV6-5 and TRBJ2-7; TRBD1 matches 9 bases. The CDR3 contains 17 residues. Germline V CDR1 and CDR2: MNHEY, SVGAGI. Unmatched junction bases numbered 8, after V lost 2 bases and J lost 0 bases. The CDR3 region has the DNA TGTGCCAGCAGTTACCGATCGACAGGGGGATCCTCCTACGAGCAGTACGTC. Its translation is CASSYRSTGGSSYEQYV.

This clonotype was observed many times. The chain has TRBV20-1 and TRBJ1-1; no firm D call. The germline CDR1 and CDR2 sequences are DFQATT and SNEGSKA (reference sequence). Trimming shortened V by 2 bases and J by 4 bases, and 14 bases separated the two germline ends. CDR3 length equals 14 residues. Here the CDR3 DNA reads TGCAGTGCTAGAAGGTCCTCCTTGGGCACTGAAGCTTTCTTT. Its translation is CSARRSSLGTEAFF.

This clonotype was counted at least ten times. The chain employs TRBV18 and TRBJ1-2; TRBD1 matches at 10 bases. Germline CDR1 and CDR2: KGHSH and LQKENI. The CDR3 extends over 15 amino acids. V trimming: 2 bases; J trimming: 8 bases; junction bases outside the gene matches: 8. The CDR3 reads CASSPDRTGGRGYTF. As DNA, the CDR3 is TGTGCCAGCTCACCAGACAGGACAGGGGGGCGAGGCTACACCTTC.

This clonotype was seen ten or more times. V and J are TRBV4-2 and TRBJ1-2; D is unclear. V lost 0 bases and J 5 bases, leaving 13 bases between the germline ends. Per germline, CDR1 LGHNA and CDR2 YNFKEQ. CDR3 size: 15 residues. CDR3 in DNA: TGTGCCAGCAGCCAAGATGGGCGGGGAGGTTATGGCTACACCTTC. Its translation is CASSQDGRGGYGYTF.

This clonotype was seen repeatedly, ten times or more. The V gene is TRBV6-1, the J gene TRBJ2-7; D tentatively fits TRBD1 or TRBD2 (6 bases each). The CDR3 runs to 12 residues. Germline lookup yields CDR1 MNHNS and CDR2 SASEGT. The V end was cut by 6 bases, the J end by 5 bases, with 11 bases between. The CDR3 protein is CASRGRGDEQYF. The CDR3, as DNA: TGTGCCAGCAGGGGAAGGGGGGACGAGCAGTACTTC.

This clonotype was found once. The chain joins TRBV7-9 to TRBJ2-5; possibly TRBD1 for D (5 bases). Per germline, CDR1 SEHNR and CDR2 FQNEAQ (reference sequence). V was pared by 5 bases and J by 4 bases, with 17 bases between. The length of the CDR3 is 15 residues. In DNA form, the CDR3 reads TGTGCCAGCAGCCCAATCACAGGACATGGAGAGACCCAGTACTTC. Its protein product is CASSPITGHGETQYF.

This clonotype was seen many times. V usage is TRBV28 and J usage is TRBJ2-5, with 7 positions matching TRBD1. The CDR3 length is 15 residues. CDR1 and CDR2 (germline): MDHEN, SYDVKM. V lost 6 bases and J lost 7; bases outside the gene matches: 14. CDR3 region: CASRNVDRAPGTQYF. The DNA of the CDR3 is TGTGCCAGCAGAAACGTCGACAGGGCCCCAGGGACCCAGTACTTC.

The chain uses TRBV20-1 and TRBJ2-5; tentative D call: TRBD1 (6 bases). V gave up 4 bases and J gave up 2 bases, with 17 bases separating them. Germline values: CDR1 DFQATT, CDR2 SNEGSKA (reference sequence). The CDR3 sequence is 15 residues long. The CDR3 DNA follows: TGCAGTGCTAACTCCATGGGACACCGACAAGAGACCCAGTACTTC. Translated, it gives CSANSMGHRQETQYF.

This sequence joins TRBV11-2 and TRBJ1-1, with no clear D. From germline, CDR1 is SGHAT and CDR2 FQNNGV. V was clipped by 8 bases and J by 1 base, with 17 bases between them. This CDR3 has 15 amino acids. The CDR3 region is CASDIWGGGNTEAFF. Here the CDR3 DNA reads TGTGCCAGCGACATCTGGGGTGGCGGGAACACTGAAGCTTTCTTT.